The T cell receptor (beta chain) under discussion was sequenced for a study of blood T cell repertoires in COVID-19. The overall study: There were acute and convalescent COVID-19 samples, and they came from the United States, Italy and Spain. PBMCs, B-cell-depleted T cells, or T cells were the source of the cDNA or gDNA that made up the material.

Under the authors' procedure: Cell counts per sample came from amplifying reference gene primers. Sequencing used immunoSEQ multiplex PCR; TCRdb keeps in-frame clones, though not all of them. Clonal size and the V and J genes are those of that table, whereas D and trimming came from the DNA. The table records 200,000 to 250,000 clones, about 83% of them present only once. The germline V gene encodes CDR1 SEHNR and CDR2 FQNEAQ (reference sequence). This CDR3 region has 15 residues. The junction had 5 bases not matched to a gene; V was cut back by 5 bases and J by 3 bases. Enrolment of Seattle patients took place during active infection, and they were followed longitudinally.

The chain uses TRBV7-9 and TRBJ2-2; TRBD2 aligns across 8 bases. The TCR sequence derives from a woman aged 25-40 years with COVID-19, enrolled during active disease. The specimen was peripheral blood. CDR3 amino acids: CASSRIGGDTGELFF. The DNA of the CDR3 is TGTGCCAGCAGCCGGATCGGGGGGGACACCGGGGAGCTGTTTTTT. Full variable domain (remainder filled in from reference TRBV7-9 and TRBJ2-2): DTGVSQNPRHKITKRGQNVTFRCDPISEHNRLYWYRQTLGQGPEFLTYFQNEAQLEKSRLLSDRFSAERPKGSFSTLEIQRTEQGDSAMYLCASSRIGGDTGELFFGEGSRLTVL.